The present entry profiles one T cell receptor beta chain with its context. This sample was taken from a study of T cell responses to AZD1222 COVID-19 vaccine. Repertoires were generated with immunoSEQ multiplex PCR, while TCRdb's copy carries only in-frame clones and drops some. In the table there are roughly 150,000 clones, more than 85% of which are singletons. The V gene's germline CDR1 is SGDLS and CDR2 YYNGEE. The CDR3 is made up of 16 amino acids. Trimming removed 4 bases from V and 1 base from J; junction bases left unmatched: 6. The starting material was peripheral blood, obtained after recovery from COVID-19. The V gene is TRBV9, the J gene TRBJ2-1; the match to TRBD2 covers 9 bases. The source of this sequence is an adult who had recovered from COVID-19. This CDR3 reads CASSKGLAGSYNEQFF. The CDR3 DNA reads TGTGCCAGCAGCAAGGGACTAGCAGGATCCTACAATGAGCAGTTCTTC.